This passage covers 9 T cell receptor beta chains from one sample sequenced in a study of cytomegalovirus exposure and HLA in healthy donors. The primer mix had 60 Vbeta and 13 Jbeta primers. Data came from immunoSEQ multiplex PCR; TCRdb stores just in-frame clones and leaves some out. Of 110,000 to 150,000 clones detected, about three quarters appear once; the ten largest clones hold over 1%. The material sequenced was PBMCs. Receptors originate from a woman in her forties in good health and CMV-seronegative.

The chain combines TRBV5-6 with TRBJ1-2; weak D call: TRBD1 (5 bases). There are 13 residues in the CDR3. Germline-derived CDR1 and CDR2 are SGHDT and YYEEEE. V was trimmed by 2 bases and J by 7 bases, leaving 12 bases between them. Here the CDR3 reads CASSFWGESGYTF. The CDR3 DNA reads TGTGCCAGCAGCTTTTGGGGGGAATCTGGCTACACCTTC.

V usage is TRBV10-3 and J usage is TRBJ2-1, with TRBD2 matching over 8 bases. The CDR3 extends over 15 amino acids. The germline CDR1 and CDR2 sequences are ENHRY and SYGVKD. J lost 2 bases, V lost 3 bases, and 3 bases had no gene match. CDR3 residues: CAISEWRGAYNEQFF. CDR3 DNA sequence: TGTGCCATCAGTGAATGGCGGGGGGCCTACAATGAGCAGTTCTTC.

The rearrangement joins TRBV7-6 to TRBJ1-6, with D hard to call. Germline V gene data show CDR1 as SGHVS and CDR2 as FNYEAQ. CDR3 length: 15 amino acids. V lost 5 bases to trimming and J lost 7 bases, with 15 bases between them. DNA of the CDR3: TGTGCCAGCAGCGCTCTAGGACGGAGGAATTCACCCCTCCACTTT. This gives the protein CASSALGRRNSPLHF.

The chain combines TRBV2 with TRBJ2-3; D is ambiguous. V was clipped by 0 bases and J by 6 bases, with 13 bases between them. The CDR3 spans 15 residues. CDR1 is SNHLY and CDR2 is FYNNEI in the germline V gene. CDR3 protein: CASSEALLAPDTQYF. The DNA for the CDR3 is TGTGCCAGCAGTGAAGCGCTTCTGGCACCCGATACGCAGTATTTT.

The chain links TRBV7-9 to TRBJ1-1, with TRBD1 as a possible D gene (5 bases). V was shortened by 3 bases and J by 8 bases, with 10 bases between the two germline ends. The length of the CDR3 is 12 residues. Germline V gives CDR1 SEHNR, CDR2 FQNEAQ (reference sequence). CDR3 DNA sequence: TGTGCCAGCAGCTTTAACAGGTGGGAAGCTTTCTTT. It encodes CASSFNRWEAFF.

CDR3 sequence reads: CASSKVGVRGSHEQYV. Here the CDR3 DNA reads TGTGCCAGCAGCAAAGTGGGGGTCAGGGGGTCCCACGAGCAGTACGTC. The rearrangement uses TRBV21-1 and TRBJ2-7; no DNA check was done on the table's D call, TRBD1. TRBV21-1 is a listed pseudogene. This CDR3 spans 16 amino acids.

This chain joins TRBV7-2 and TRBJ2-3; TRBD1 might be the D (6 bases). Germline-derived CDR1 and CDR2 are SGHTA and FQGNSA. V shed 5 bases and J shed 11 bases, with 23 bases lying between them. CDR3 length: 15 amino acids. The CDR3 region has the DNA TGTGCCAGCAGCCCAAACGGACAGTCATCCCTTCTGCAGTATTTT. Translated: CASSPNGQSSLLQYF.

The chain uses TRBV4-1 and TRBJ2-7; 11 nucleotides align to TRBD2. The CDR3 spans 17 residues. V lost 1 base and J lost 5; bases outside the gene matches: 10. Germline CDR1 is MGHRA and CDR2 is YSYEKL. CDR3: CASSQGSVAGGLDEQYF. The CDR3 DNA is TGCGCCAGCAGCCAAGGGTCCGTAGCGGGGGGGCTAGACGAGCAGTACTTC.

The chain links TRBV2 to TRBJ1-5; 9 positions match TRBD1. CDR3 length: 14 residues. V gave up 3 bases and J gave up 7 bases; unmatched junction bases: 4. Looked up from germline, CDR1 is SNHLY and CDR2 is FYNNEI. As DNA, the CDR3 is TGTGCCAGCAGTGACAGACAGGGGGGCCAGCCCCAGCATTTT. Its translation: CASSDRQGGQPQHF.